This T cell receptor beta chain appears in the sequencing data of a study of T cell responses to AZD1222 COVID-19 vaccine. Method: immunoSEQ multiplex PCR; TCRdb's copy keeps in-frame clones and lacks some. The sample yields 80,000 or so clones, about 90% seen once. Germline values: CDR1 SQVTM, CDR2 ANQGSEA. This CDR3 comprises 11 residues. Trimming removed 2 bases from V and 3 bases from J, with 5 bases in between. The TCR was taken from an adult in good health. The input for sequencing was peripheral blood, taken on day 0 of AZD1222 vaccination. V gene TRBV29-1 combines with J gene TRBJ2-7; TRBD1 is a possible D gene (5 bases). The CDR3 nucleotides are TGCAGCGTTGAAAGGGGCTACGAGCAGTACTTC. It translates to CSVERGYEQYF.